The present T cell receptor (beta chain) was sequenced within a study of blood T cell repertoires in COVID-19. Across the study: Acute-phase and convalescent COVID-19 samples originated in the United States, Italy and Spain. T cells, B-cell-depleted T cells, or PBMCs provided the cDNA or gDNA that served as material.

The V end lost 3 bases, the J end lost 1 base, and 6 bases lay between the germline ends. The CDR3 runs to 14 residues. Germline V lookup: CDR1 MNHEY, CDR2 SMNVEV (reference sequence). How the authors handled the data: Amplifying reference gene primers gave estimates of nucleated cell counts. Generated by immunoSEQ multiplex PCR, the TCRdb table keeps only in-frame clones and is missing some. V and J calls and clone size are given by that table; D and trimming were obtained from the DNA. The sample shows over 150,000 clones, around 84% of them seen only once. This receptor was taken from a human donor in a cohort sampled during active COVID-19. Sequences were obtained from peripheral blood. V usage is TRBV27 and J usage is TRBJ2-2; no definite D call. This chain's CDR3 is CASSFSLNTGELFF. The CDR3 DNA reads TGTGCCAGCAGTTTTTCATTGAACACCGGGGAGCTGTTTTTT.